Described below is a single T cell receptor beta chain sequence and its context. The specificity of this receptor is unknown. No qualities accompany the bases; no much larger clone lies one base away. Based on the germline V gene, the CDR1 and CDR2 sequences are KGHDR and SFDVKD. The CDR3 numbers 15 residues from cysteine through phenylalanine. The DNA shown is the 45-base CDR3, in frame from base 1. Clipping removes 3 bases from V and 4 bases from J, with 5 as the unmatched junction base count. These data belong to a study of response to subunit inactivated influenza vaccine (dated by TCRdb to the late 2010s). Regarding the complete study: To follow how T cells responded to a trivalent subunit inactivated influenza vaccine, the researchers relied on deep quantitative profiling of the T cell receptor repertoire. The full study reports these points: The authors suggested that each seasonal influenza vaccination may recruit only a limited number of new T cells.

Libraries were prepared through RT-PCR. TCRdb shows the sequencer as Illumina HiSeq 2500. TCRdb cleaned the public reads at Q25 with fastp, built clones with MiXCR and kept in-frame beta chains. Each CDR3 protein appears once, grouped with its most common genes and DNA. The sample contains hundreds of thousands of distinct CDR3 sequences, 11% to 15% of them found a single time. The top ten constitute around 7% of the sample. The TCR sequence derives from a man aged 50 to 60 who received an inactivated influenza vaccine. Donor details come from another sample of the same person, matched by shared clones. The sequence links TRBV24-1 to TRBJ2-7; the central 10 bases match TRBD1. The sample was PBMCs from blood, taken approximately 15 days before vaccination. CDR3 region: CATSDHRTGGYEQYF. The DNA is TGTGCCACCAGTGATCACAGGACAGGGGGTTACGAGCAGTACTTC.